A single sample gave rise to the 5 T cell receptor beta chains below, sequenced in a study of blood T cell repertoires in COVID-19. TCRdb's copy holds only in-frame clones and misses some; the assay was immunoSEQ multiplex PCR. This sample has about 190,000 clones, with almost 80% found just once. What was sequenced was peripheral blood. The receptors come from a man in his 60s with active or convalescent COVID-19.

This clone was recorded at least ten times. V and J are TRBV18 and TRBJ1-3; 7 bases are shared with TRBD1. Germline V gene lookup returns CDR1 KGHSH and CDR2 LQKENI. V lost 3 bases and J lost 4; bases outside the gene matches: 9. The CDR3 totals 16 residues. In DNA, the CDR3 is TGTGCCAGCTCACCCAGGGGGAACGTGCGGGGAAACACCATATATTTT. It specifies CASSPRGNVRGNTIYF.

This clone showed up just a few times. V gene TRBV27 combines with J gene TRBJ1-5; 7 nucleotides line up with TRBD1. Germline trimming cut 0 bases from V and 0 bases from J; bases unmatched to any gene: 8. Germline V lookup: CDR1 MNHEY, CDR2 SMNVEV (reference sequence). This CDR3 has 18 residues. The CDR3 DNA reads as TGTGCCAGCAGTTTATCGGGACAGCTTTCCCATAGCAATCAGCCCCAGCATTTT. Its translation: CASSLSGQLSHSNQPQHF.

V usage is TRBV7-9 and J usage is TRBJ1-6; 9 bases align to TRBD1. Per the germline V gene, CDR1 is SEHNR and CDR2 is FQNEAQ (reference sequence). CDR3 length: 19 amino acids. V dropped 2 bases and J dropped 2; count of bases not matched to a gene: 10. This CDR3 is CASSLTGGADRAYNSPLHF. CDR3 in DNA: TGTGCCAGCAGCTTAACAGGGGGCGCGGACCGGGCCTATAATTCACCCCTCCACTTT.

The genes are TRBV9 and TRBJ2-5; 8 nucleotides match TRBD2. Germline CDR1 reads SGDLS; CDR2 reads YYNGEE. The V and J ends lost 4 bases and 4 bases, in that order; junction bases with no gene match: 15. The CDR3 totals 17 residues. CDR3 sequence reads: CASSPSGRVHDRETQYF. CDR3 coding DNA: TGTGCCAGCAGCCCCTCCGGGAGGGTTCATGATCGAGAGACCCAGTACTTC.

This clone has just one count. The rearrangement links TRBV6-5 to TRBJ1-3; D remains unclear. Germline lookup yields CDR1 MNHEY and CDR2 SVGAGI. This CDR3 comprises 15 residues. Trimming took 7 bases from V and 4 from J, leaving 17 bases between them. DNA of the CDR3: TGTGCCAGCACAAGGGATACTTCGGGAGGAAACACCATATATTTT. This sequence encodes CASTRDTSGGNTIYF.